A selection of T cell receptor beta chains follows, all from one sample in a study of shared clonotypes between healthy human individuals. The data were produced by immunoSEQ multiplex PCR, yet TCRdb's version contains in-frame clones alone and is incomplete. The sample lists about 2.1 million clones, 93% seen once, with approximately 1.6% in the top ten. The sample was naive CD8+ T cells from PBMCs. These receptors were collected from a man between 18 and 29 years old in good health. Some clones in this sample may be carry-over from other donors' samples. Both conserved end residues are part of each CDR3.

v_gene	CDR3aa
TRBV6-6	CASTLGGYQPQHF
TRBV19	CASSIGTGGTEAFF
TRBV9	CASSVDGALDNEQFF
TRBV7-9	CASSFGGAGEQYF
TRBV18	CASSPGVDEDTQYF
TRBV27	CASSFWNQPQHF
TRBV29-1	CSAQAPLAGDDEQFF
TRBV13	CASSLRRVAGDNEQFF
TRBV5-1	CASSPGTSGRNEQFF
TRBV19	CASSIGISGNTIYF
TRBV15	CATSEAGNTIYF
TRBV6-1	CASGPGHSQEQYF
TRBV5-4	CASSLLRDRGGWVGYTF
TRBV5-6	CASSLRRQTLEEQYF
TRBV27	CASSLLAGEIYEQYF
TRBV19	CASSSRDRVYTEAFF